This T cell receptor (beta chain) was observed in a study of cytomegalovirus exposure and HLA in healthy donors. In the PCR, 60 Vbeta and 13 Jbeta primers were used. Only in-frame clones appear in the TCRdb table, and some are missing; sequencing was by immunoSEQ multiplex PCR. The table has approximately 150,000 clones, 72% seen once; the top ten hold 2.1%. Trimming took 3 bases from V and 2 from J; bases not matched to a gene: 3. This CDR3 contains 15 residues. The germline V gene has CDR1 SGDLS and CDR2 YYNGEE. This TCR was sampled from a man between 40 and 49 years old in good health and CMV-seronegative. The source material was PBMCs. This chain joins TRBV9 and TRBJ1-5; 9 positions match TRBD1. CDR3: CASSATGGGNQPQHF. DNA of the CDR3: TGTGCCAGCAGCGCCACAGGGGGCGGCAATCAGCCCCAGCATTTT. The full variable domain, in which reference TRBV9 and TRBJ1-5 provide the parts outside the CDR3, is DSGVTQTPKHLITATGQRVTLRCSPRSGDLSVYWYQQSLDQGLQFLIQYYNGEERAKGNILERFSAQQFPDLHSELNLSSLELGDSALYFCASSATGGGNQPQHFGDGTRLSIL.